Listed here are 24 T cell receptor beta chains from one sample, sequenced in a study of shared clonotypes between healthy human individuals. Generated by immunoSEQ multiplex PCR, the TCRdb table keeps only in-frame clones and is missing some. This table holds 550,000 to 800,000 clones, 90% found once. The sample consisted of memory CD8+ T cells from PBMCs. Specified subset: CD45RO+ cells pooled with CCR7-negative TemRA cells. These receptors were taken from a man aged 18-30 years in good health. Some clones in this sample may be carry-over from other donors' samples.

The chain employs TRBV11-2 and TRBJ2-2; no firm D call. Germline V lookup: CDR1 SGHAT, CDR2 FQNNGV. V gave up 1 base and J gave up 8 bases, with 11 bases separating them. The CDR3 is 14 amino acids. The CDR3 here is CASSLGSGWGELFF. CDR3 sequence (DNA): TGTGCCAGCAGCTTAGGATCAGGCTGGGGGGAGCTGTTTTTT.

The chain couples TRBV29-1 to TRBJ2-4; D may be TRBD2 (5 bases). V shed 7 bases and J shed 2 bases, with 21 bases lying between them. Germline values: CDR1 SQVTM, CDR2 ANQGSEA. The CDR3 runs 16 residues. The CDR3 here is CSATGSLGVTKNIQYF. CDR3 in DNA: TGCAGCGCGACTGGGAGCCTTGGTGTGACCAAAAACATTCAGTACTTC.

This chain joins TRBV5-8 and TRBJ1-2, with D unclear. Between the trimmed V and J ends, which lost 4 bases and 11 bases, there was a span of 12 bases. Germline values: CDR1 SGHTS, CDR2 YDEGEE. This CDR3 region has 11 residues. This chain's CDR3 is CASSHSRLYTF. The CDR3 region has the DNA TGTGCCAGCAGCCACTCCCGACTTTACACCTTC.

V usage is TRBV27 and J usage is TRBJ2-7; D gene unclear. Per germline, CDR1 MNHEY and CDR2 SMNVEV (reference sequence). V was trimmed by 5 bases and J by 4 bases, leaving 6 bases between them. The length of the CDR3 is 11 residues. Written as DNA, the CDR3 is TGTGCCAGCAGTGATACTTACGAGCAGTACTTC. It yields the protein CASSDTYEQYF.

The rearrangement links TRBV2 to TRBJ2-1; D is perhaps TRBD2 (6 bases). Germline V gene lookup returns CDR1 SNHLY and CDR2 FYNNEI. The CDR3 spans 16 residues. The germline V and J ends were trimmed by 2 bases and 1 base, with 12 bases remaining between them. CDR3 in DNA: TGTGCCAGCAGTGAACCCGGGAGAAGGTCCTACAATGAGCAGTTCTTC. This codes for CASSEPGRRSYNEQFF.

The chain couples TRBV30 to TRBJ2-5; either TRBD1 or TRBD2 may fit D (5 bases each). The CDR3 covers 15 residues. Germline CDR1 and CDR2: GTSNPN and SVGIG (reference sequence). V lost 2 bases to trimming and J lost 0 bases, with 13 bases between them. The CDR3, as DNA: TGTGCCTGGAGTAGAGGGCAGGGAAACCAAGAGACCCAGTACTTC. Protein: CAWSRGQGNQETQYF.

Of note for this clone: The identical CDR3 is also encoded by other nucleotide sequences in the sample. The chain couples TRBV19 to TRBJ2-7; D unresolved. Germline assignment: CDR1 LNHDA and CDR2 SQIVND (reference sequence). The germline V and J ends were trimmed by 1 base and 6 bases, with 4 bases remaining between them. This CDR3 has 11 residues. The CDR3 reads CASSIGGEQYF. The CDR3 bases are TGTGCCAGTAGTATAGGGGGCGAGCAGTACTTC.

The sample holds a few counts of this clone. The chain employs TRBV6-1 and TRBJ1-1; tentative D call: TRBD1 (6 bases). Germline V gene lookup returns CDR1 MNHNS and CDR2 SASEGT. V lost 0 bases to trimming and J lost 5 bases, with 10 bases between them. The CDR3 is made up of 14 amino acids. CDR3 DNA sequence: TGTGCCAGCAGTGAAGCCCGGGGGCGGACTGAAGCTTTCTTT. Translation: CASSEARGRTEAFF.

This clone occurred a few times. The chain couples TRBV11-2 to TRBJ1-2; D not certain. Trimming shortened V by 3 bases and J by 8 bases, and 19 bases separated the two germline ends. The CDR3 totals 15 residues. Germline V gene lookup returns CDR1 SGHAT and CDR2 FQNNGV. CDR3 protein: CASSFPGVDPRGYTF. The CDR3 bases are TGTGCCAGCAGCTTCCCCGGGGTTGATCCCCGGGGCTACACCTTC.

The sample holds a few counts of this clone. The rearrangement links TRBV4-1 to TRBJ1-5; possibly TRBD1 for D (6 bases). The CDR3 loop spans 16 amino acids. Trimming removed 1 base at V and 0 bases at J, with 10 bases between. The germline gives CDR1 MGHRA, CDR2 YSYEKL. The CDR3: CASSQGTELSNQPQHF. In DNA, the CDR3 is TGCGCCAGCAGCCAAGGGACAGAACTTAGCAATCAGCCCCAGCATTTT.

CDR3 region: CASIAEANTGELFF. CDR3 bases: TGTGCCAGTATCGCAGAAGCGAACACCGGGGAGCTGTTTTTT. The chain is built from TRBV19 and TRBJ2-2; D call uncertain. CDR1 LNHDA and CDR2 SQIVND come from the germline V gene (reference sequence). Trimming cost V 7 bases and J 0 bases, with 9 bases left between them. The CDR3 loop spans 14 amino acids.

This rearrangement joins TRBV19 to TRBJ2-5, with D perhaps TRBD1 (6 bases). Germline values: CDR1 LNHDA, CDR2 SQIVND (reference sequence). This CDR3 has 14 amino acids. V lost 10 bases to trimming and J lost 7 bases, with 22 bases between them. CDR3 DNA: TGTGCCAAAACAGGGTCCGTTAGACGGGGGACCCAGTACTTC. It specifies CAKTGSVRRGTQYF.

This sequence joins TRBV7-8 and TRBJ1-6, with 8 bases aligning to TRBD1. Germline-derived CDR1 and CDR2 are SGHVS and FQNEAQ. Germline trimming cut 1 base from V and 9 bases from J; bases unmatched to any gene: 5. The CDR3 sequence is 15 residues long. Written as DNA, the CDR3 is TGTGCCAGCAGCTTAGATCAGGGGGCAATTTCACCCCTCCACTTT. As protein: CASSLDQGAISPLHF.

The gene calls are TRBV2 and TRBJ2-7, with D uncertain. Trimming stripped 3 bases from V and 0 bases from J, with 9 bases between. Germline lookup yields CDR1 SNHLY and CDR2 FYNNEI. The CDR3 spans 14 residues. In DNA, the CDR3 is TGTGCCAGCAGTGAGCGACGGAGCTCCTACGAGCAGTACTTC. It encodes CASSERRSSYEQYF. Drawing the rest from reference TRBV2 and TRBJ2-7, the complete variable domain is EPEVTQTPSHQVTQMGQEVILRCVPISNHLYFYWYRQILGQKVEFLVSFYNNEISEKSEIFDDQFSVERPDGSNFTLKIRSTKLEDSAMYFCASSERRSSYEQYFGPGTRLTVT.

About this clone itself: Other DNA sequences from this sample encode an identical CDR3 as well. The chain has TRBV7-9 and TRBJ2-4, with TRBD1 as a possible D gene (6 bases). Trimming shortened V by 0 bases and J by 1 base, and 7 bases separated the two germline ends. The germline V gene encodes CDR1 SEHNR and CDR2 FQNEAQ (reference sequence). This CDR3 is 15 amino acids long. CDR3 bases: TGTGCCAGCAGCTTAGCCCAGGGGGCCAAAAACATTCAGTACTTC. Translated, it gives CASSLAQGAKNIQYF. Full variable domain (missing parts from reference TRBV7-9 and TRBJ2-4): DTGVSQNPRHKITKRGQNVTFRCDPISEHNRLYWYRQTLGQGPEFLTYFQNEAQLEKSRLLSDRFSAERPKGSFSTLEIQRTEQGDSAMYLCASSLAQGAKNIQYFGAGTRLSVL.

This clone was detected a few times. J is TRBJ1-5 and V is TRBV28; 8 nucleotides agree with TRBD1. The CDR3 runs to 16 residues. CDR1 is MDHEN and CDR2 is SYDVKM in the germline V gene. J was trimmed by 2 bases and V by 5 bases; bases with no gene match: 8. The CDR3 DNA sequence: TGTGCCAGCAGTCCCACAGGGGGAGTAGGCAATCAGCCCCAGCATTTT. It codes for CASSPTGGVGNQPQHF.

The chain is built from TRBV19 and TRBJ2-7; 9 positions agree with TRBD1. The V segment lost 6 bases and the J segment 1 base; nucleotides outside the gene matches: 7. Germline-derived CDR1 and CDR2 are LNHDA and SQIVND (reference sequence). The CDR3 runs 15 residues. CDR3 in amino acids: CASRQGASMSYEQYF. CDR3 sequence (DNA): TGTGCCAGTAGACAGGGGGCCTCGATGTCCTACGAGCAGTACTTC.

This sequence joins TRBV7-2 and TRBJ1-3; D not resolved. V was trimmed by 1 base and J by 3 bases, leaving 10 bases between them. Looked up from germline, CDR1 is SGHTA and CDR2 is FQGNSA. This CDR3 region has 15 residues. The CDR3 is CASSLDVRFGNTIYF. The DNA for the CDR3 is TGTGCCAGCAGCTTAGATGTCAGGTTTGGAAACACCATATATTTT.

The J gene is TRBJ2-1, the V gene TRBV27, with 9 bases aligning to TRBD2. The CDR3 sequence is 15 residues long. The ends lost 6 bases at V and 4 bases at J; junction bases unmatched: 7. CDR1 is MNHEY and CDR2 is SMNVEV in the germline V gene (reference sequence). CDR3 amino acids: CASSPLAGLYNEQFF. The CDR3 DNA sequence: TGTGCCAGCAGCCCTCTAGCGGGGCTATACAATGAGCAGTTCTTC.

The chain combines TRBV7-9 with TRBJ2-5; 8 bases agree with TRBD2. With V trimmed by 4 bases and J by 1 base, 2 bases remained unmatched. Germline CDR1 is SEHNR and CDR2 is FQNEAQ (reference sequence). This CDR3 is 14 amino acids long. CDR3 sequence reads: CASSSGLGQETQYF. The CDR3 nucleotides are TGTGCCAGCAGCTCGGGACTAGGCCAAGAGACCCAGTACTTC.

This clone was picked up one time. The V and J genes are TRBV28 and TRBJ2-1; no definite D call. Per the germline V gene, CDR1 is MDHEN and CDR2 is SYDVKM. The CDR3 runs 11 residues. V was trimmed by 6 bases and J by 8 bases, leaving 8 bases between them. In DNA, the CDR3 is TGTGCCAGCAGCCTCGTGGATGAGCAGTTCTTC. Its protein product is CASSLVDEQFF. The whole variable domain, filled in from reference TRBV28 and TRBJ2-1, reads DVKVTQSSRYLVKRTGEKVFLECVQDMDHENMFWYRQDPGLGLRLIYFSYDVKMKEKGDIPEGYSVSREKKERFSLILESASTNQTSMYLCASSLVDEQFFGPGTRLTVL.

For this clone: The same CDR3 also results from other DNA sequences found in this sample. The chain combines TRBV12-5 with TRBJ2-1; D is uncertain. V was cut by 6 bases and J by 10 bases, with 10 bases left in between. This CDR3 has 11 amino acids. CDR1 is LGHNT, CDR2 FRNRAP, per germline. In DNA form, the CDR3 reads TGTGCTAGTGGCCTCGGGCGGGAGCAGTTCTTC. Translated: CASGLGREQFF.

The sample holds one count of this clone. The V gene is TRBV7-2, the J gene TRBJ2-7, with TRBD2 matching 12 bases. The junction had 7 bases not matched to a gene; V was cut back by 4 bases and J by 3 bases. The CDR3 length is 16 residues. In germline, CDR1 is SGHTA, CDR2 FQGNSA. The CDR3, as DNA: TGTGCCAGCAGCTCCAGACTAGCGGGAGTTTTCTACGAGCAGTACTTC. It specifies CASSSRLAGVFYEQYF.

The chain joins TRBV5-6 to TRBJ1-5; D is ambiguous. The CDR3 sequence is 14 residues long. The V gene lost 0 bases and the J gene lost 5 bases, with 9 bases spanning the gap. Looked up from germline, CDR1 is SGHDT and CDR2 is YYEEEE. CDR3 nucleotides: TGTGCCAGCAGCTTGGTCGGGGTCGATCAGCCCCAGCATTTT. Protein: CASSLVGVDQPQHF.